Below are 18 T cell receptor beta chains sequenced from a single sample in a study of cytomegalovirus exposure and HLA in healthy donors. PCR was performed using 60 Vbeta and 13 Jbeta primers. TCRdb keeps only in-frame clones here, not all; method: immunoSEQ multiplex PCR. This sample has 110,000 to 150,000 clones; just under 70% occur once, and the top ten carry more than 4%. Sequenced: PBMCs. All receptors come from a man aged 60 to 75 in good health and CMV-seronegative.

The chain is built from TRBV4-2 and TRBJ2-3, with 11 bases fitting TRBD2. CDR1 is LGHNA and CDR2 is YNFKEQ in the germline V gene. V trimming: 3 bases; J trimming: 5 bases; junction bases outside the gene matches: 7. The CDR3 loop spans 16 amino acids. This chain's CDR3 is CASSQDSGRAIDTQYF. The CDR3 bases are TGTGCCAGCAGCCAGGATAGCGGGAGGGCCATAGATACGCAGTATTTT.

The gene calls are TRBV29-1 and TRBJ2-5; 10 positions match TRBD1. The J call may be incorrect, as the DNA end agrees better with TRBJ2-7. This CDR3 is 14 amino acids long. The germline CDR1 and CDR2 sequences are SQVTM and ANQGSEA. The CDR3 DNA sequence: TGCAGCGTTGGTGGGACAGGGGTCTCCTACGAGCAGTACTTC. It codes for CSVGGTGVSYEQYF.

CDR3 nucleotides: TGCGCCAGCAGCCCCGATGACCCCGGGTATGGCTACACCTTC. Its translation: CASSPDDPGYGYTF. V gene TRBV5-1 combines with J gene TRBJ1-2; D is undetermined. This CDR3 region has 14 residues. V lost 4 bases and J 5 bases, leaving 15 bases between the germline ends. Germline V gives CDR1 SGHRS, CDR2 YFSETQ.

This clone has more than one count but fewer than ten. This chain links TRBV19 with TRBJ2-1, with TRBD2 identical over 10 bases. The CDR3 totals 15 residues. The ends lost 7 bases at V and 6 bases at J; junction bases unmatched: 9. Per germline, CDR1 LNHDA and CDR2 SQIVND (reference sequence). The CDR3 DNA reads TGTGCCAGTACTAAGCGGGAGGGCCTCCCCAATGAGCAGTTCTTC. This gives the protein CASTKREGLPNEQFF.

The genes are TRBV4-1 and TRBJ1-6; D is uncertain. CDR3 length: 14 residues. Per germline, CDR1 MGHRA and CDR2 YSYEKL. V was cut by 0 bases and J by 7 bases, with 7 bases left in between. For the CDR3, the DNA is TGCGCCAGCAGCCAAGATTCTTCCAATTCACCCCTCCACTTT. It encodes CASSQDSSNSPLHF.

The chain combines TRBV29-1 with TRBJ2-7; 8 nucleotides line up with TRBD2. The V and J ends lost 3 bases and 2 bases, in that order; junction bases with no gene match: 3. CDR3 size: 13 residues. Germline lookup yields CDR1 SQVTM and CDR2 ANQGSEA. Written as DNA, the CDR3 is TGCAGCGTTGAGCCAGCGGGAGCCTACGAGCAGTACTTC. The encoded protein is CSVEPAGAYEQYF.

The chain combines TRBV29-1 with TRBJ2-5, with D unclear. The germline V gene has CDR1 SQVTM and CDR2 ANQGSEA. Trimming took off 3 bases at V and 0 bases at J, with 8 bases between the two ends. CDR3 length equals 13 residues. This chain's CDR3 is CSVDVTDQETQYF. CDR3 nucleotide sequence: TGCAGCGTTGATGTAACAGACCAAGAGACCCAGTACTTC.

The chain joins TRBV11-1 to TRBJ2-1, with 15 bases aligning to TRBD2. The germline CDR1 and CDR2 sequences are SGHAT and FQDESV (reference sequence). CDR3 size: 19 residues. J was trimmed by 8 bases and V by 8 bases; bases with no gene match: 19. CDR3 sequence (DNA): TGTGCCAGCGAAAGGGGGGGACTAGCGGGAGGAAACCCTCAGGATGAGCAGTTCTTC. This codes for CASERGGLAGGNPQDEQFF.

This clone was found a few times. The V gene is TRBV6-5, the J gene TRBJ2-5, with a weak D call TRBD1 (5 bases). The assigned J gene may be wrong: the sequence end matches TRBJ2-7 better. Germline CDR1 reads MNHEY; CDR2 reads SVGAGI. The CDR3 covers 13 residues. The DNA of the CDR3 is TGTGCCAGCAGTTACTCGACGCAGGGCGAGCAGTACTTC. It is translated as CASSYSTQGEQYF.

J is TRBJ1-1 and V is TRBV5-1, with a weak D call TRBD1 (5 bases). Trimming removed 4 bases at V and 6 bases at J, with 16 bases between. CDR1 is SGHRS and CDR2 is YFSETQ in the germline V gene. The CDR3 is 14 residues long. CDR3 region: CASSRGGEGSEAFF. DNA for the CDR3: TGCGCCAGCAGCCGGGGGGGGGAAGGCTCTGAAGCTTTCTTT.

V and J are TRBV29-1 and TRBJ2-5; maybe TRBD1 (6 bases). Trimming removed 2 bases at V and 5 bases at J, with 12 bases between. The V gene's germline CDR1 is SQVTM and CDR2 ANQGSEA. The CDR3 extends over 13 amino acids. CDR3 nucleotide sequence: TGCAGCGTTGAAAGGGGGTTGATGGAGACCCAGTACTTC. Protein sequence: CSVERGLMETQYF.

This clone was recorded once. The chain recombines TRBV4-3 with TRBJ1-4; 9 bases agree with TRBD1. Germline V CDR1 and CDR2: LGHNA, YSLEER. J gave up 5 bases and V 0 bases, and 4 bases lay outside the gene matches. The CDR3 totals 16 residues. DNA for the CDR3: TGCGCCAGCAGCCAAGATTCCGGGACAGGGAATGAAAAACTGTTTTTT. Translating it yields CASSQDSGTGNEKLFF.

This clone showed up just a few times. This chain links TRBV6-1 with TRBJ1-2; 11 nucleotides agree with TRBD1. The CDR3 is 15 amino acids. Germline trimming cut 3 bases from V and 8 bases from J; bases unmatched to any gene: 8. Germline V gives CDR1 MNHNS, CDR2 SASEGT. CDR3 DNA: TGTGCCAGCAGTGAGCTAGGACAGGGGGCGTGGGGCTACACCTTC. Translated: CASSELGQGAWGYTF.

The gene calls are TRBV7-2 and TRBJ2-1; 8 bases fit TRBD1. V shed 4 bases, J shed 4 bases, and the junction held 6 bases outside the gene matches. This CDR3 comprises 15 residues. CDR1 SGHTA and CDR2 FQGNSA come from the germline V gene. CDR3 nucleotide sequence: TGTGCCAGCAGCTCTCCGGGACAGGCTTACAATGAGCAGTTCTTC. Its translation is CASSSPGQAYNEQFF. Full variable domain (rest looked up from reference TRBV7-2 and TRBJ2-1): GAGVSQSPSNKVTEKGKDVELRCDPISGHTALYWYRQSLGQGLEFLIYFQGNSAPDKSGLPSDRFSAERTGGSVSTLTIQRTQQEDSAVYLCASSSPGQAYNEQFFGPGTRLTVL.

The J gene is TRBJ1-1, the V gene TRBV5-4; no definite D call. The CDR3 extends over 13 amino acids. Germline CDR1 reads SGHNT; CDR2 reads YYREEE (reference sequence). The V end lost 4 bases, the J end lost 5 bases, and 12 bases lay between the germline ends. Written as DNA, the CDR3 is TGTGCCAGCAGCACCGGAACCGGGACTGAAGCTTTCTTT. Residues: CASSTGTGTEAFF.

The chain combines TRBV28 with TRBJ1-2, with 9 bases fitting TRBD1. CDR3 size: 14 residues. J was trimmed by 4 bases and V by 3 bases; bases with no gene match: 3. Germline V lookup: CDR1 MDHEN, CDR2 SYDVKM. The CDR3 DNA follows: TGTGCCAGCAGTTTCACAGGGGGCTTCTATGGCTACACCTTC. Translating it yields CASSFTGGFYGYTF.

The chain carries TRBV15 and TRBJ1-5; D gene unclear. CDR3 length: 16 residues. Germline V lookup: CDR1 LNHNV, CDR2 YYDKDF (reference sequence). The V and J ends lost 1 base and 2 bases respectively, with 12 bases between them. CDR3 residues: CATSRVAGFGNQPQHF. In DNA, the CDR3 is TGTGCCACCAGCAGAGTAGCGGGGTTTGGCAATCAGCCCCAGCATTTT.

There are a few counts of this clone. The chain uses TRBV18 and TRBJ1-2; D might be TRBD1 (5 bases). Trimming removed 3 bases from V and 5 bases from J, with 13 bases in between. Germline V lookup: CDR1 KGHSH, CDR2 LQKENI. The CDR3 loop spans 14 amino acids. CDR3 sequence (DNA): TGTGCCAGCTCACCGGGGGGGGAAGGATATGGCTACACCTTC. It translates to CASSPGGEGYGYTF.